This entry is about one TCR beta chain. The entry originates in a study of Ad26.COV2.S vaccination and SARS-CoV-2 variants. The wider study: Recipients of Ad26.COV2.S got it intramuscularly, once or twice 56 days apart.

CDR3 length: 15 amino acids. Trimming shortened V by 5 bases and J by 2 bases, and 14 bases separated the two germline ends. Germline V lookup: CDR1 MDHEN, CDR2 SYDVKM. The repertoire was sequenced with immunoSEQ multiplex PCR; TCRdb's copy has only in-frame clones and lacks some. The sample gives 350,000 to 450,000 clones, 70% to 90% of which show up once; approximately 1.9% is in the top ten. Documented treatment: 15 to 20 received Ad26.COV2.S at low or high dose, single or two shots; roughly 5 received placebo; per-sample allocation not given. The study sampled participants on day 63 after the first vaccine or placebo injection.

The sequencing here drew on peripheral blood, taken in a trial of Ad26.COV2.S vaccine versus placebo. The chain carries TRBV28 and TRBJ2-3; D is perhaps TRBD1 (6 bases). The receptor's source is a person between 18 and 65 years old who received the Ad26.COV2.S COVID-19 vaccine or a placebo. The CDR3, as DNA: TGTGCCAGCAGTCCTCAGGGGCCCTACACAGATACGCAGTATTTT. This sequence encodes CASSPQGPYTDTQYF.